A selection of T cell receptor beta chains follows, all from one sample in a study of human T cells and chemical hapten exposure. From the RACE reads, TCRdb called clonotypes with MiXCR, one entry per CDR3 protein. The sample has 200,000 to 300,000 distinct CDR3 sequences, roughly 8.9% seen once. The material was whole blood, obtained in connection with sensitization to the hapten diphenylcyclopropenone (DPC). These receptor sequences come from a woman aged 35 to 49 with alopecia areata. Some clones in this sample may be carry-over from other donors' samples. CDR3s include the opening cysteine and the closing phenylalanine or tryptophan. A D gene is named only where the DNA matches it firmly. Clone size, where shown, is once, few, many, or a class for clones that have expanded.

V gene,J gene,clone size,D gene,CDR3 DNA,CDR3 protein
TRBV28,TRBJ2-2,many,-,TGTGCCAGCAGTTCGACGGGTAACACCGGGGAGCTGTTTTTT,CASSSTGNTGELFF
TRBV5-1,TRBJ2-1,many,TRBD1,TGCGCCAGCAGCTTGAAGGGACAGGATAACAATGAGCAGTTCTTC,CASSLKGQDNNEQFF
TRBV7-2,TRBJ2-1,many,-,TGTGCCAGCAGCTTAGGTAGAACCCTCCGAAATGAGCAGTTCTTC,CASSLGRTLRNEQFF
TRBV6-2/TRBV6-3,TRBJ2-5,few,-,TGTGCCAGCAGTCACCACCAGGAGTCGTGGGAGACCCAGTACTTC,CASSHHQESWETQYF
TRBV10-3,TRBJ2-5,few,-,TGTGCCGCGGGTGGGACGGAAGAGACCCAGTACTTC,CAAGGTEETQYF
TRBV10-3,TRBJ2-2,-,-,TGTGCCATCAGTGGAATTACAGAGACCGGGGAGCTGTTTTTT,CAISGITETGELFF
TRBV6-2/TRBV6-3,TRBJ2-7,-,-,TGTGCCAGCAGACCGACAGCGACCTACGAGCAGTACTTC,CASRPTATYEQYF
TRBV28,TRBJ1-4,few,TRBD1,TGTGCCAGCAGTTCCCCCGCCCAGGGGGAAGAAAAACTGTTTTTT,CASSSPAQGEEKLFF
TRBV5-1,TRBJ1-4,few,TRBD1,TGCGCCAGCAGCCCAGGGGGCCAAGATGAAAAACTGTTTTTT,CASSPGGQDEKLFF
TRBV6-1,TRBJ2-6,-,-,TGTGCCAGCAGTGAAGTCGGGGGCAACGTCCTGACTTTC,CASSEVGGNVLTF
TRBV6-5,TRBJ1-5,-,-,TGTGCCAGCAGGACACTCGAGGACAGTCAGCCCCAGCATTTT,CASRTLEDSQPQHF
TRBV7-2,TRBJ2-2,few,-,TGTGCCAGCAGCTTAGAGCCGTCCAGGGGAACGAACACCGGGGAGCTGTTTTTT,CASSLEPSRGTNTGELFF
TRBV10-3,TRBJ2-1,many,TRBD2,TGTGCCATCACTAAGGGGACTAGCGGGAATGAGCAGTTCTTC,CAITKGTSGNEQFF
TRBV4-1,TRBJ2-7,-,-,TGCGCCAGCAGCCCGAGCGGGTACTCCTACGAGCAGTACTTC,CASSPSGYSYEQYF
TRBV7-2,TRBJ2-3,many,-,TGTGCCAGCAAGGACAGAGGAGGCACAGATACGCAGTATTTT,CASKDRGGTDTQYF
TRBV7-2,TRBJ2-1,many,TRBD2,TGTGCCAGCAGCTTAGTGGCTAGCGGATCCTACAATGAGCAGTTCTTC,CASSLVASGSYNEQFF
TRBV20-1,TRBJ2-3,many,-,TGCAGTGCTAGGAGGGGAGCAGATACGCAGTATTTT,CSARRGADTQYF